Sequencing of this TCR beta chain was carried out in a study of T cell responses to AZD1222 COVID-19 vaccine. Concerning this clone: The antigen is undetermined.

Sequencing was performed with immunoSEQ multiplex PCR; in TCRdb, only in-frame clones are kept and a portion is missing. The profile shows 95,000 to 130,000 clones, 80% to 90% of them singletons. Looked up from germline, CDR1 is SGDLS and CDR2 is YYNGEE. V dropped 0 bases and J dropped 4 bases, with 10 bases sitting between them. This CDR3 contains 14 residues. Whole-study results and caveats: Repertoires were obtained solely post-peak T cell response. Reportedly, close to half of spike-specific TCRs are directed against unmutated variant regions. Spike-specific TCR breadth rose after two AZD1222 doses, and depth rose as well. The span of vaccine-associated CD4 TCRs extended across spike, with dominance at 160-218 and 743-854.

The source of this sequence is an adult in good health. Material: peripheral blood, obtained on day 0 of MenACWY control vaccination. The chain couples TRBV9 to TRBJ1-1; tentative D call: TRBD1 (5 bases). CDR3 sequence reads: CASSVVSGSTEAFF. The DNA of the CDR3 is TGTGCCAGCAGCGTAGTTTCAGGGAGCACTGAAGCTTTCTTT.